What follows is one T cell receptor beta chain and its context. Study processing details: Reference gene primer amplification gave nucleated cell count estimates. The table came from immunoSEQ multiplex PCR; TCRdb's copy has only in-frame clones and leaves some out. That table gives V, J and clone size, and the DNA gave D and trimming. In the table there are tens of thousands of clones, about 89% of which are singletons. These data are taken from a study of blood T cell repertoires in COVID-19. For the study at large: Samples came from the United States, Italy and Spain, spanning acute and convalescent COVID-19.

The ends lost 5 bases at V and 7 bases at J; junction bases unmatched: 9. Germline lookup yields CDR1 LNHDA and CDR2 SQIVND (reference sequence). The CDR3 loop spans 14 amino acids. Sequences were obtained from peripheral blood. This sequence originates from a woman in her fifties or sixties in a cohort sampled during active COVID-19. The chain employs TRBV19 and TRBJ1-2, with TRBD1 identical over 8 bases. The CDR3 coding sequence is TGTGCCAGTAGTGAACGGACAGGGACAGGTGGCTACACCTTC. This sequence encodes CASSERTGTGGYTF.